This passage covers 20 T cell receptor beta chains from one sample sequenced in a study of vaccination effects on CD4 cells after COVID-19. Using viral peptide pools, the ViraFEST assay grew out antigen-specific CD4+ T cells prior to sequencing. It was after roughly ten days of culture that CD4+ T cells were isolated. Two-dose vaccination with either BNT162b2 or mRNA-1273 was given to the participants. Method: immunoSEQ multiplex PCR; TCRdb's copy keeps in-frame clones and lacks some. Of roughly 70,000 clones in the sample, over 70% were seen once. These receptors have no known antigen. Sequencing was performed on CD4+ T cells from PBMCs cultured with HCoV-229E spike peptides, taken after COVID-19 vaccination. These receptor sequences come from a human donor who received a COVID-19 vaccine.

The V and J genes are TRBV5-1 and TRBJ1-4, with 8 bases identical to TRBD1. The V gene's germline CDR1 is SGHRS and CDR2 YFSETQ. V was clipped by 4 bases and J by 1 base; unmatched bases: 9. This CDR3 is built from 17 residues. CDR3 sequence reads: CASSPQTGVGTNEKLFF. Here the CDR3 DNA reads TGCGCCAGCAGCCCACAGACAGGGGTAGGAACTAATGAAAAACTGTTTTTT.

This CDR3 is CASSRRTGFRNTIYF. In DNA, the CDR3 is TGTGCCAGCAGCCGGAGGACAGGGTTCAGAAACACCATATATTTT. This chain connects TRBV6-5 to TRBJ1-3; TRBD1 aligns across 8 bases. The CDR3 has 15 residues. CDR1 and CDR2 (germline): MNHEY, SVGAGI. V trimming: 6 bases; J trimming: 5 bases; junction bases outside the gene matches: 9.

This clone appeared a single time. This chain joins TRBV30 and TRBJ1-5; D gene ambiguous. Germline CDR1 and CDR2: GTSNPN and SVGIG (reference sequence). This CDR3 spans 15 amino acids. Deletions cut 1 base from V and 3 bases from J, with 13 bases between. The DNA for the CDR3 is TGTGCCTGGAGTGCGACCGGGATCTACAATCAGCCCCAGCATTTT. Protein: CAWSATGIYNQPQHF.

The rearrangement joins TRBV12-3 or TRBV12-4 to TRBJ1-1; D is undetermined. This CDR3 spans 13 amino acids. The germline V and J ends were trimmed by 7 bases and 2 bases, with 11 bases remaining between them. The CDR3 nucleotides read TGTGCCAGCAAGCTTACAGCCAACACTGAAGCTTTCTTT. Translating gives CASKLTANTEAFF.

The chain recombines TRBV6-4 with TRBJ2-3, with 9 bases lining up with TRBD1. The V and J ends lost 6 bases and 4 bases, in that order; junction bases with no gene match: 5. CDR1 is MRHNA and CDR2 is SNTAGT in the germline V gene. The CDR3 loop spans 14 amino acids. This CDR3 is CASRQGASADTQYF. The DNA for the CDR3 is TGTGCCAGCAGACAGGGGGCCAGCGCAGATACGCAGTATTTT.

The chain uses TRBV19 and TRBJ1-5; no reliable D call. V lost 3 bases and J lost 3, with 9 bases in between. Germline V gene data show CDR1 as LNHDA and CDR2 as SQIVND (reference sequence). The CDR3 is 14 residues long. CDR3 DNA sequence: TGTGCCAGTAGTATTTCAGGAGACAATCAGCCCCAGCATTTT. Encoded protein: CASSISGDNQPQHF.

This sequence joins TRBV9 and TRBJ2-3; D gene uncertain. V dropped 4 bases and J dropped 1 base, with 7 bases sitting between them. CDR1 and CDR2 from the germline V gene are SGDLS and YYNGEE. This CDR3 spans 13 amino acids. The CDR3 DNA sequence: TGTGCCAGCAGCCACAGCGGCACAGATACGCAGTATTTT. Translating gives CASSHSGTDTQYF.

The genes are TRBV10-2 and TRBJ1-6, with 9 bases identical to TRBD1. V gave up 8 bases and J gave up 7 bases; unmatched junction bases: 6. The CDR3 is 14 amino acids. Germline CDR1 and CDR2: WSHSY and SAAADI. The DNA of the CDR3 is TGCGCCAGCGGTAGACAGGGGGGAAATTCACCCCTCCACTTT. It codes for CASGRQGGNSPLHF.

The chain couples TRBV2 to TRBJ2-1, with no clear D. Germline assignment: CDR1 SNHLY and CDR2 FYNNEI. The V end lost 7 bases, the J end lost 1 base, and 8 bases lay between the germline ends. The CDR3 is made up of 13 amino acids. CDR3 in amino acids: CASTTASYNEQFF. Written as DNA, the CDR3 is TGTGCCAGCACTACGGCATCCTACAATGAGCAGTTCTTC.

This clone was counted only a few times. The gene calls are TRBV10-1 and TRBJ2-2; D uncertain. CDR1 WNHNN and CDR2 SYGVQD come from the germline V gene (reference sequence). The CDR3 contains 15 residues. The germline V and J ends were trimmed by 4 bases and 1 base, with 10 bases remaining between them. CDR3 residues: CASSVGVENTGELFF. The CDR3 region has the DNA TGCGCCAGCAGTGTTGGCGTGGAGAACACCGGGGAGCTGTTTTTT.

This clone came up a few times. The chain carries TRBV11-2 and TRBJ1-3; no clear D. V shed 0 bases and J shed 0 bases, with 3 bases lying between them. The CDR3 is 14 residues long. Germline lookup yields CDR1 SGHAT and CDR2 FQNNGV. CDR3 sequence (DNA): TGTGCCAGCAGCTTAGAACTCTCTGGAAACACCATATATTTT. Its translation is CASSLELSGNTIYF.

This rearrangement joins TRBV12-5 to TRBJ1-6, with D perhaps matching TRBD1 (6 bases). This CDR3 spans 14 amino acids. The germline gives CDR1 LGHNT, CDR2 FRNRAP. V gave up 6 bases and J gave up 8 bases, with 14 bases separating them. CDR3 coding DNA: TGTGCTAGTGGCCCCGGGACAAATTATTCACCCCTCCACTTT. It is translated as CASGPGTNYSPLHF.

The CDR3 coding sequence is TGTGCCAGTAGTAAGGGGGGCGGGGACACTGAAGCTTTCTTT. It translates to CASSKGGGDTEAFF. This chain connects TRBV19 to TRBJ1-1; possibly TRBD1 for D (6 bases). CDR1 LNHDA and CDR2 SQIVND come from the germline V gene (reference sequence). CDR3 length: 14 residues. V dropped 4 bases and J dropped 3 bases, with 12 bases sitting between them.

This sequence joins TRBV5-1 and TRBJ2-1, with 10 nucleotides matching TRBD1. CDR1 and CDR2 from the germline V gene are SGHRS and YFSETQ. The junction had 19 bases not matched to a gene; V was cut back by 5 bases and J by 5 bases. The length of the CDR3 is 19 residues. CDR3 amino acids: CASSPVRDRGLGLHNEQFF. The CDR3 nucleotides are TGCGCCAGCAGTCCCGTCAGGGACAGGGGTCTGGGACTACACAATGAGCAGTTCTTC.

The V and J genes are TRBV4-1 and TRBJ1-3; the D is unclear. The CDR3 runs to 13 residues. Trimming cost V 0 bases and J 4 bases, with 4 bases left between them. The germline V gene encodes CDR1 MGHRA and CDR2 YSYEKL. The CDR3 bases are TGCGCCAGCAGCCAAGATGGCGGAAACACCATATATTTT. Encoded protein: CASSQDGGNTIYF.

This sequence joins TRBV5-1 and TRBJ2-5; no reliable D call. The V gene lost 4 bases and the J gene lost 0 bases, with 16 bases spanning the gap. CDR3 size: 16 residues. Germline V gives CDR1 SGHRS, CDR2 YFSETQ. CDR3 protein: CASSLTNKEYQETQYF. In DNA, the CDR3 is TGCGCCAGCAGCCTAACCAATAAGGAGTACCAAGAGACCCAGTACTTC.

The V call is TRBV7-2, the J call TRBJ2-6, with 11 bases fitting TRBD1. Per the germline V gene, CDR1 is SGHTA and CDR2 is FQGNSA. Unmatched junction bases numbered 3, after V lost 5 bases and J lost 0 bases. CDR3 size: 17 residues. CDR3 sequence: CASSQGQGASGANVLTF. CDR3 DNA sequence: TGTGCCAGCAGCCAAGGACAGGGGGCCTCTGGGGCCAACGTCCTGACTTTC. Based on the CDR3 plus reference TRBV7-2 and TRBJ2-6, the full variable domain is GAGVSQSPSNKVTEKGKDVELRCDPISGHTALYWYRQSLGQGLEFLIYFQGNSAPDKSGLPSDRFSAERTGGSVSTLTIQRTQQEDSAVYLCASSQGQGASGANVLTFGAGSRLTVL.

The chain is built from TRBV5-1 and TRBJ2-2; D call uncertain. This CDR3 is built from 15 residues. V lost 0 bases and J lost 4, with 10 bases in between. Germline CDR1 is SGHRS and CDR2 is YFSETQ. The CDR3 bases are TGCGCCAGCAGCTTGGAGACCGGCACCACCGGGGAGCTGTTTTTT. Residues: CASSLETGTTGELFF.

The CDR3 sequence: CASSYAYEQYV. The CDR3 DNA reads TGTGCCAGCAGTTACGCCTACGAGCAGTACGTC. The chain has TRBV2 and TRBJ2-7; D is uncertain. The V and J ends lost 5 bases and 2 bases respectively, with 4 bases between them. Germline V lookup: CDR1 SNHLY, CDR2 FYNNEI. This CDR3 has 11 residues.

The chain recombines TRBV18 with TRBJ2-7; 11 positions match TRBD1. The CDR3 consists of 15 residues. V shed 4 bases, J shed 4 bases, and the junction held 6 bases outside the gene matches. CDR1 is KGHSH and CDR2 is LQKENI in the germline V gene. In DNA, the CDR3 is TGTGCCAGCTCACGGATCGGGACAGGGGGATACGAGCAGTACGTC. Residues: CASSRIGTGGYEQYV.